Listed here are 7 T cell receptor beta chains from one sample, sequenced in a study of blood T cell repertoires in COVID-19. The table came from immunoSEQ multiplex PCR; TCRdb's copy has only in-frame clones and leaves some out. The sample comprises roughly 110,000 clones, 84% of which are singletons, and about 14% rests with the top ten. Sequencing was carried out using peripheral blood. The source is a woman aged 55 to 70 with acute or convalescent COVID-19.

The chain employs TRBV9 and TRBJ1-2; 9 bases line up with TRBD1. Germline CDR1 and CDR2: SGDLS and YYNGEE. The V segment lost 0 bases and the J segment 6 bases; nucleotides outside the gene matches: 3. CDR3 length: 14 residues. The CDR3 DNA is TGTGCCAGCAGCGTAGCTAGACAGGGGGATGGCTACACCTTC. This codes for CASSVARQGDGYTF.

The chain joins TRBV7-8 to TRBJ1-1; a possible D gene is TRBD1 (6 bases). Germline V gene lookup returns CDR1 SGHVS and CDR2 FQNEAQ. V lost 3 bases, J lost 4 bases, and 12 bases lay in between. This CDR3 has 14 amino acids. This CDR3 reads CASSLTTGLTEAFF. The CDR3 coding sequence is TGTGCCAGCAGCTTGACCACAGGGCTCACTGAAGCTTTCTTT.

The chain carries TRBV30 and TRBJ1-5; 7 nucleotides agree with TRBD1. The CDR3 runs to 14 residues. V lost 3 bases, J lost 7 bases, and 9 bases stayed unmatched. CDR1 GTSNPN and CDR2 SVGIG come from the germline V gene (reference sequence). The CDR3 bases are TGTGCCTGGAGACAAAAAGGGGGCGCGCAGCCCCAGCATTTT. Its translation: CAWRQKGGAQPQHF. The complete variable domain, with remaining parts taken from reference TRBV30 and TRBJ1-5, reads SQTIHQWPATLVQPVGSPLSLECTVEGTSNPNLYWYRQAAGRGLQLLFYSVGIGQISSEVPQNLSASRPQDRQFILSSKKLLLSDSGFYLCAWRQKGGAQPQHFGDGTRLSIL.

V and J are TRBV6-5 and TRBJ1-4; 8 bases map to TRBD1. This CDR3 is built from 15 residues. The germline CDR1 and CDR2 sequences are MNHEY and SVGAGI. V was pared by 5 bases and J by 7 bases, with 9 bases of the junction left unmatched. The CDR3 is CASSTRTGFVEKLFF. The CDR3 DNA is TGTGCCAGCAGTACGCGGACAGGGTTCGTTGAAAAACTGTTTTTT.

The V and J genes are TRBV7-6 and TRBJ2-5; TRBD2 matches 7 bases. Germline values: CDR1 SGHVS, CDR2 FNYEAQ. The CDR3 consists of 17 residues. After removal of 5 bases from V and 0 bases from J, the junction contained 12 bases not matched to a gene. The CDR3 DNA follows: TGTGCCAGCAGCCGGCCACGGGAGGAGCAGTACCAAGAGACCCAGTACTTC. Translation: CASSRPREEQYQETQYF.

The chain is built from TRBV7-9 and TRBJ2-7; possibly TRBD2 for D (6 bases). CDR3 length: 16 amino acids. Germline V gene data show CDR1 as SEHNR and CDR2 as FQNEAQ (reference sequence). Trimming shortened V by 6 bases and J by 2 bases, and 20 bases separated the two germline ends. The CDR3 nucleotides are TGTGCCAGCAGTTCCCCCGTGGGCGGGACCACCTACGAGCAGTACTTC. It specifies CASSSPVGGTTYEQYF.

The CDR3 here is CASSPLGGLNYGYTF. The CDR3 DNA reads TGCGCCAGCAGCCCGCTTGGTGGGCTGAACTATGGCTACACCTTC. This sequence joins TRBV5-1 and TRBJ1-2; D not resolved. V was trimmed by 4 bases and J by 2 bases, leaving 15 bases between them. CDR1 is SGHRS, CDR2 YFSETQ, per germline. The CDR3 spans 15 residues. The full variable domain, with the rest looked up from reference TRBV5-1 and TRBJ1-2, is KAGVTQTPRYLIKTRGQQVTLSCSPISGHRSVSWYQQTPGQGLQFLFEYFSETQRNKGNFPGRFSGRQFSNSRSEMNVSTLELGDSALYLCASSPLGGLNYGYTFGSGTRLTVV.